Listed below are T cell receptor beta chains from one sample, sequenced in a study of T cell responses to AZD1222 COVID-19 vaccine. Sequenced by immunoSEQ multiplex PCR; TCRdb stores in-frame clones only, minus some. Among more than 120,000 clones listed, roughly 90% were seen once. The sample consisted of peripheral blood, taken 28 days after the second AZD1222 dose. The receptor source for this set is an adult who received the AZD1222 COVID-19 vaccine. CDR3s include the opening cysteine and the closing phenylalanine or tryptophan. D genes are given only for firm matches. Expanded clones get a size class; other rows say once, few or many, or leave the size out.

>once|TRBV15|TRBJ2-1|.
TGTGCCACCAGCAGAAGCCAGGGGGGCTACAATGAGCAGTTCTTC
CATSRSQGGYNEQFF
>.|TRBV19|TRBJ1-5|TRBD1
TGTGCCAGTAGTACGCCGGGACAGTTTCAGCCCCAGCATTTT
CASSTPGQFQPQHF
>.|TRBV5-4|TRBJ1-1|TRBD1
TGTGCCAGCAGGGACAGGGGCTCGAACACTGAAGCTTTCTTT
CASRDRGSNTEAFF
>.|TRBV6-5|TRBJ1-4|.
TGTGCCAGCAGGGACAACAGTGCCCTTAATGAAAAACTGTTTTTT
CASRDNSALNEKLFF
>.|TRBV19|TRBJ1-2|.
TGTGCCAGTAGTCTGGTGTGGGCAGGGGCATCAGGCGGCTACACCTTC
CASSLVWAGASGGYTF
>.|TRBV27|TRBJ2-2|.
TGTGCCAGCGTAGCGCGAGGGGCTGGAAGTACCGGGGAGCTGTTTTTT
CASVARGAGSTGELFF
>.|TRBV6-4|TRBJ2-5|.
TGTGCCAGCAGTGACCCCCGGCAGACCCAGTACTTC
CASSDPRQTQYF
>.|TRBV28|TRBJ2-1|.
TGTGCCACCTCCCGGGGAGAAGTAAACAATGAGCAGTTCTTC
CATSRGEVNNEQFF
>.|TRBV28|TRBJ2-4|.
TGTGCCAGCAGTTTCGGACAGGCCAAAAACATTCAGTACTTC
CASSFGQAKNIQYF
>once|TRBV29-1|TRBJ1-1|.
TGCAGCGTTGAGGGGGCGGAAGCTTTCTTT
CSVEGAEAFF
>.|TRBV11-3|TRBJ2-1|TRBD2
TGTGCCAGCAGCTTAGGCGGGGGTGAATACAATGAGCAGTTCTTC
CASSLGGGEYNEQFF
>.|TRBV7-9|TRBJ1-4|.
TGTGCCAGCAGCTCACCCGGGGGGGAAAAACTGTTTTTT
CASSSPGGEKLFF
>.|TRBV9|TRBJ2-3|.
TGTGCCAGCACCCTTCGAGGAGACAGATCTAGCACAGATACGCAGTATTTT
CASTLRGDRSSTDTQYF
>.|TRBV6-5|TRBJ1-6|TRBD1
TGTGCCAGCAGTTACCTCGACTCCGGGACAGGGAAACCCCTCCACTTT
CASSYLDSGTGKPLHF
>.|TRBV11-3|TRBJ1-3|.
TGTGCCAGCAGCTTATCCCGAACTGGAAACACCATATATTTT
CASSLSRTGNTIYF
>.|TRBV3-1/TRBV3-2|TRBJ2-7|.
TGTGCCAGCAGCCAGGAGCGGTTTCAAAACGAGCAGTACTTC
CASSQERFQNEQYF